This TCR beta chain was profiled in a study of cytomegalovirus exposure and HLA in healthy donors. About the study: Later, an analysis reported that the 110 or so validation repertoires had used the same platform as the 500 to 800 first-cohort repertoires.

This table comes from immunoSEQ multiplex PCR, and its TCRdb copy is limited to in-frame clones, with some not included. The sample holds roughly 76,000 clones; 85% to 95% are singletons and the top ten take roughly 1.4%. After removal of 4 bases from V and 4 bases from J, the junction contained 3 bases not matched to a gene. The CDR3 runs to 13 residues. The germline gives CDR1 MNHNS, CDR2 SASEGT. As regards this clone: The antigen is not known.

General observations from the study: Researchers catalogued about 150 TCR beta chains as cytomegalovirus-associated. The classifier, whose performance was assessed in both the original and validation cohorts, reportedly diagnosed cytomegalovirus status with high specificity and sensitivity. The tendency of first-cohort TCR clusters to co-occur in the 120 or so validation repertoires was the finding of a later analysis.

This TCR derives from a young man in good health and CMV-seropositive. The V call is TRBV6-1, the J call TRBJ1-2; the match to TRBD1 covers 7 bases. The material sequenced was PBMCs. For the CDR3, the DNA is TGTGCCAGCAGTGCGGGACAGAGCTATGGCTACACCTTC. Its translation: CASSAGQSYGYTF.